These T cell receptor beta chains were read from a single sample in a study of beta chain features in type 1 diabetes. Some clones are missing from TCRdb's copy, which holds only in-frame ones; the method was immunoSEQ multiplex PCR. Of under 450,000 clones in the sample, approximately 15% were seen once. Sequencing used naive CD4+ T cells from blood. These receptors were obtained from a man between 25 and 39 years old in good health. Both conserved end residues are part of each CDR3. The order of the fields is CDR3 protein, D gene, CDR3 length, V gene. A D gene is named only where the DNA matches it firmly.

CDR3 protein: CASSLLVGELFF
D gene: -
CDR3 length: 12
V gene: TRBV11-2

CDR3 protein: CASSVGIEGTSGSYEQYF
D gene: TRBD2
CDR3 length: 18
V gene: TRBV9

CDR3 protein: CASSQFPDTGELFF
D gene: -
CDR3 length: 14
V gene: TRBV23-1

CDR3 protein: CASSQRWEANEKLFF
D gene: -
CDR3 length: 15
V gene: TRBV14

CDR3 protein: CASSRLRQGSLGSYNEQFF
D gene: TRBD1
CDR3 length: 19
V gene: TRBV4-3

CDR3 protein: CASSEEGLGQYF
D gene: TRBD2
CDR3 length: 12
V gene: TRBV2

CDR3 protein: CASSPQGRGNTDTQYF
D gene: -
CDR3 length: 16
V gene: TRBV28

CDR3 protein: CASRGPSVTQYF
D gene: -
CDR3 length: 12
V gene: TRBV7-9

CDR3 protein: CASSIDLGATQETQYF
D gene: -
CDR3 length: 16
V gene: TRBV19

CDR3 protein: CASSQRGLGRNTEAFF
D gene: TRBD1
CDR3 length: 16
V gene: TRBV4-1

CDR3 protein: CASSQEAGLSMEQFF
D gene: -
CDR3 length: 15
V gene: TRBV4-1

CDR3 protein: CASSLVRTSGDTQYF
D gene: TRBD2
CDR3 length: 15
V gene: TRBV11-2

CDR3 protein: CASSQGGEQFF
D gene: -
CDR3 length: 11
V gene: TRBV6-5

CDR3 protein: CASSLGLTSGHGSPLHF
D gene: -
CDR3 length: 17
V gene: TRBV5-5

CDR3 protein: CASSSTTGASNIQYF
D gene: TRBD1
CDR3 length: 15
V gene: TRBV7-9

CDR3 protein: CASSLAPGETQYF
D gene: -
CDR3 length: 13
V gene: TRBV5-1

CDR3 protein: CASSQITSPTQYF
D gene: -
CDR3 length: 13
V gene: TRBV16

CDR3 protein: CASSQDGTPQYF
D gene: -
CDR3 length: 12
V gene: TRBV4-1